This TCR beta chain stems from a study of T cell repertoires in cytomegalovirus infection. Whole-study findings and limits: Cumulative public TCR beta family frequency identified CMV carriers with the relevant HLA.

TCRdb recomputed calls from the reads with MiXCR, one row per CDR3 protein. The repertoire has roughly 310,000 distinct CDR3 sequences, about a sixth of them found once; the top ten carry 12%. The germline CDR1 and CDR2 sequences are SGHRS and YFSETQ. The CDR3 has 15 residues. Trimming shortened V by 0 bases and J by 2 bases, and 9 bases separated the two germline ends. About this clonotype: Its matching antigen is unknown.

The chain carries TRBV5-1 and TRBJ1-5; no reliable D call. The TCR originated in a human donor in good health (CMV status not recorded). Some clones in this sample may be carry-over from other donors' samples. The sample was PBMCs. CDR3 nucleotide sequence: TGCGCCAGCAGCTTGGAGGGCAGAGGCAATCAGCCCCAGCATTTT. Its translation is CASSLEGRGNQPQHF. The variable domain in full, completed from reference TRBV5-1 and TRBJ1-5, reads KAGVTQTPRYLIKTRGQQVTLSCSPISGHRSVSWYQQTPGQGLQFLFEYFSETQRNKGNFPGRFSGRQFSNSRSEMNVSTLELGDSALYLCASSLEGRGNQPQHFGDGTRLSIL.